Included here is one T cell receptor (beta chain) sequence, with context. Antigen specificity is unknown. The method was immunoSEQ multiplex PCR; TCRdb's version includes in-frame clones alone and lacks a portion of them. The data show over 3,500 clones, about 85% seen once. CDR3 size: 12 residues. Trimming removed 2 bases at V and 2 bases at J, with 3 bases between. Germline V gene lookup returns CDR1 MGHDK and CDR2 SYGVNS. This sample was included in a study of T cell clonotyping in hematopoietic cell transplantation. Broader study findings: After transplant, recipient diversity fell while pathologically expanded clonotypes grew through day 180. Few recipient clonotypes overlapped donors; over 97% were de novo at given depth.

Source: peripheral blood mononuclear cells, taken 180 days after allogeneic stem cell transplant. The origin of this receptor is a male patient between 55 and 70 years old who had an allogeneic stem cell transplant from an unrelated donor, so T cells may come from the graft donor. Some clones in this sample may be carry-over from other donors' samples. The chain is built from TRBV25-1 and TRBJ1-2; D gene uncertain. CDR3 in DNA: TGTGCCAGCAGTGAACTGAACTATGGCTACACCTTC. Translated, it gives CASSELNYGYTF.